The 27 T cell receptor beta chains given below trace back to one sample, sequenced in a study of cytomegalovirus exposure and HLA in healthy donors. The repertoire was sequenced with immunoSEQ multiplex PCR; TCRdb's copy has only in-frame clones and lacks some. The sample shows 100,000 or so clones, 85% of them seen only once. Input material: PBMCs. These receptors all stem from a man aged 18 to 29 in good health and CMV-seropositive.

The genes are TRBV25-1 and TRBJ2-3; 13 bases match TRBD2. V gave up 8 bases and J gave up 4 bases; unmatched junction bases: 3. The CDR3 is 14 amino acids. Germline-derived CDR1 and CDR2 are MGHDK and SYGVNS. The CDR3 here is CASGLAGDPDTQYF. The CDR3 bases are TGTGCCAGCGGACTAGCGGGAGACCCAGATACGCAGTATTTT.

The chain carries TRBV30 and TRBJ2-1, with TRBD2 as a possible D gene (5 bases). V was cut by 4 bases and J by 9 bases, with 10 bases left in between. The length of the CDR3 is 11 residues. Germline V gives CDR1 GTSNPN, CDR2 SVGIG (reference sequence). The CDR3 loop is CAWTRRVEQFF. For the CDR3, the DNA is TGTGCCTGGACCCGGCGGGTTGAGCAGTTCTTC.

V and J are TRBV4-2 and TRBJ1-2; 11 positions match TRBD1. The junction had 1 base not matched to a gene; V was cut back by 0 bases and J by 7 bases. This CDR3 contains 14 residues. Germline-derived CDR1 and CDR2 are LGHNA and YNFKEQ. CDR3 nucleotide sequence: TGTGCCAGCAGCCAAGAGGACAGGGGGCCTGGCTACACCTTC. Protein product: CASSQEDRGPGYTF.

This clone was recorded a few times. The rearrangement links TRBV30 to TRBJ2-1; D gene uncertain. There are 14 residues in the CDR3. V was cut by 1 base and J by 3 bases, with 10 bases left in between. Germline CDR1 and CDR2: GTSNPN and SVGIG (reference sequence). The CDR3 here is CAWSAGIGYNEQFF. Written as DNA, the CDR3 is TGTGCCTGGAGTGCAGGTATCGGCTACAATGAGCAGTTCTTC. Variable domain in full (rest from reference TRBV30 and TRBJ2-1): SQTIHQWPATLVQPVGSPLSLECTVEGTSNPNLYWYRQAAGRGLQLLFYSVGIGQISSEVPQNLSASRPQDRQFILSSKKLLLSDSGFYLCAWSAGIGYNEQFFGPGTRLTVL.

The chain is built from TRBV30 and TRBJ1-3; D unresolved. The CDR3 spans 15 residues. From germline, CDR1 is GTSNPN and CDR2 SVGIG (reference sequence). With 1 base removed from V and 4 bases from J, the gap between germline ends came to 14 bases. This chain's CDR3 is CAWSDGRRPGNTIYF. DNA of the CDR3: TGTGCCTGGAGTGACGGGAGGCGTCCCGGAAACACCATATATTTT. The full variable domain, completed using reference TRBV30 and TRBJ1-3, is SQTIHQWPATLVQPVGSPLSLECTVEGTSNPNLYWYRQAAGRGLQLLFYSVGIGQISSEVPQNLSASRPQDRQFILSSKKLLLSDSGFYLCAWSDGRRPGNTIYFGEGSWLTVV.

The CDR3 here is CASTRGEGVDEQFF. DNA for the CDR3: TGTGCCAGCACCCGCGGGGAAGGTGTGGATGAGCAGTTCTTC. The J gene is TRBJ2-1, the V gene TRBV27, with TRBD2 as a possible D gene (6 bases). Trimming shortened V by 7 bases and J by 8 bases, and 18 bases separated the two germline ends. The V gene's germline CDR1 is MNHEY and CDR2 SMNVEV (reference sequence). The CDR3 loop spans 14 amino acids.

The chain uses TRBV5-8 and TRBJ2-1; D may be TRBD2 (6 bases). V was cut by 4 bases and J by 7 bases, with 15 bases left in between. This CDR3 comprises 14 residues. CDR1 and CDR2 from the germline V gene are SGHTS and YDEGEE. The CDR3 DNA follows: TGTGCCAGCAGCATCGGGACTTACCTAAATGAGCAGTTCTTC. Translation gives CASSIGTYLNEQFF.

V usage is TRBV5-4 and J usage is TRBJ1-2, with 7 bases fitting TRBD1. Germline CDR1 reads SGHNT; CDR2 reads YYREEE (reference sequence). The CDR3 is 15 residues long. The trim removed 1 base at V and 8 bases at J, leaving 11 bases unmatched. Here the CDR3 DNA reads TGTGCCAGCAGCTTGACAACGACAGGGTTTGGAGGCTACACCTTC. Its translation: CASSLTTTGFGGYTF.

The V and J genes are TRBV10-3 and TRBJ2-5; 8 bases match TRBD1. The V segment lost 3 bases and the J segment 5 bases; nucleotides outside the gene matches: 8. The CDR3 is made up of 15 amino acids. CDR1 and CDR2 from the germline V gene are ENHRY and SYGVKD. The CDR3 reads CAISDSDRGRETQYF. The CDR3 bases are TGTGCCATCAGTGATAGTGACAGGGGTAGGGAGACCCAGTACTTC.

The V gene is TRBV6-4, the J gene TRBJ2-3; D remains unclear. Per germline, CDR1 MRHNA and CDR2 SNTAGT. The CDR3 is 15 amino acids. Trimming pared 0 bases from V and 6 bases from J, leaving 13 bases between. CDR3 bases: TGTGCCAGCAGTGACTCCCCGGGTGACCAGGATACGCAGTATTTT. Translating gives CASSDSPGDQDTQYF.

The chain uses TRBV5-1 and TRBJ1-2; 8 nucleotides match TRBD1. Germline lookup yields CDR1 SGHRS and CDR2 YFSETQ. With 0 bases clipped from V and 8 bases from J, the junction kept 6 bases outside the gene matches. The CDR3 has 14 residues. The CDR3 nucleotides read TGCGCCAGCAGCTTGGAGCAGGGGGCAGACGGCTACACCTTC. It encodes CASSLEQGADGYTF. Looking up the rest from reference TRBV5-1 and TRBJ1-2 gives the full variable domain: KAGVTQTPRYLIKTRGQQVTLSCSPISGHRSVSWYQQTPGQGLQFLFEYFSETQRNKGNFPGRFSGRQFSNSRSEMNVSTLELGDSALYLCASSLEQGADGYTFGSGTRLTVV.

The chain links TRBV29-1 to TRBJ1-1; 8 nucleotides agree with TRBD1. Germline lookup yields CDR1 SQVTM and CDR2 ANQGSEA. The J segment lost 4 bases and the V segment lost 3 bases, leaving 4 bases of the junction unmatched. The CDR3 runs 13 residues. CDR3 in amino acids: CSVDRTGITEAFF. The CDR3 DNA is TGCAGCGTTGACAGGACAGGGATCACTGAAGCTTTCTTT. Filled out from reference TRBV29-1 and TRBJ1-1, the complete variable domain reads SAVISQKPSRDICQRGTSLTIQCQVDSQVTMMFWYRQQPGQSLTLIATANQGSEATYESGFVIDKFPISRPNLTFSTLTVSNMSPEDSSIYLCSVDRTGITEAFFGQGTRLTVV.

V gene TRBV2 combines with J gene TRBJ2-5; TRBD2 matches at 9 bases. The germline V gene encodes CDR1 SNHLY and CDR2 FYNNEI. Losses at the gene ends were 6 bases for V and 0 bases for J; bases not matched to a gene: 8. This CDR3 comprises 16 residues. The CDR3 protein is CASSPGTSTYQETQYF. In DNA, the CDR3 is TGTGCCAGCAGCCCCGGGACTAGCACGTACCAAGAGACCCAGTACTTC.

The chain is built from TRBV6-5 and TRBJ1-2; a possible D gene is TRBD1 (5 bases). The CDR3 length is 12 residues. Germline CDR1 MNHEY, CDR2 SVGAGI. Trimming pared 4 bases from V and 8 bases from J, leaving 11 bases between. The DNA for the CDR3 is TGTGCCAGCAGTTCAAGGACACTCGGCTACACCTTC. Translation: CASSSRTLGYTF.

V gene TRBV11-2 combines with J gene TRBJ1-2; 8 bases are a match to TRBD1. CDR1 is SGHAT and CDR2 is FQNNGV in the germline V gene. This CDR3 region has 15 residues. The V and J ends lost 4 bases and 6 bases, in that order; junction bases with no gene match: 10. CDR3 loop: CASSSINRTGNGYTF. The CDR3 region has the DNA TGTGCCAGCAGCTCTATTAACCGGACAGGGAATGGCTACACCTTC. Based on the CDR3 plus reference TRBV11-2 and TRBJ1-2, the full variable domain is EAGVAQSPRYKIIEKRQSVAFWCNPISGHATLYWYQQILGQGPKLLIQFQNNGVVDDSQLPKDRFSAERLKGVDSTLKIQPAKLEDSAVYLCASSSINRTGNGYTFGSGTRLTVV.

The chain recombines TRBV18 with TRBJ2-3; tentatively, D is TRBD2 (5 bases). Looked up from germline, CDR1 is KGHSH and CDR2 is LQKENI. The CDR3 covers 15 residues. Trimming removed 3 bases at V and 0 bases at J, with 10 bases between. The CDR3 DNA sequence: TGTGCCAGCTCACCTCGGGATGCTAGCACAGATACGCAGTATTTT. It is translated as CASSPRDASTDTQYF.

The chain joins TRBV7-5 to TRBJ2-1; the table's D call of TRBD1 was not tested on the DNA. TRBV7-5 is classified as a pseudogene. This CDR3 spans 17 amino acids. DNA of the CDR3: TGTGTCAGAAGCGCAGTAGGGACAGAAAAAGTCTACAATGAGCAGTTCTTC. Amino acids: CVRSAVGTEKVYNEQFF.

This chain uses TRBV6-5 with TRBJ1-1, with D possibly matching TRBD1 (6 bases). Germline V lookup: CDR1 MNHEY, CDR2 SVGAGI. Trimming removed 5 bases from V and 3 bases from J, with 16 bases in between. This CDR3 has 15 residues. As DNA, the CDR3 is TGTGCCAGCAGTACCTACAGGGATTGGGACACTGAAGCTTTCTTT. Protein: CASSTYRDWDTEAFF.

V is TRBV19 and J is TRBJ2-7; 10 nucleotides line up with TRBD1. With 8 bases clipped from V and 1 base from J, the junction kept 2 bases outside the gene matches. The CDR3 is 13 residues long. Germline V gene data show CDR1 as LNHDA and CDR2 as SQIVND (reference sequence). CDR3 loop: CASRGQGSYEQYF. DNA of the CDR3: TGTGCCAGTCGGGGACAGGGGTCCTACGAGCAGTACTTC. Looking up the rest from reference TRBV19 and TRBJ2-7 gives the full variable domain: DGGITQSPKYLFRKEGQNVTLSCEQNLNHDAMYWYRQDPGQGLRLIYYSQIVNDFQKGDIAEGYSVSREKKESFPLTVTSAQKNPTAFYLCASRGQGSYEQYFGPGTRLTVT.

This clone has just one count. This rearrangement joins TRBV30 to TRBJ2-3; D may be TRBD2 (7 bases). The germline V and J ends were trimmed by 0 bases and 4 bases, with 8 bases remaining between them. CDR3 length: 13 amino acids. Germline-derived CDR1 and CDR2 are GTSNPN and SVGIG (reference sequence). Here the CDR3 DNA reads TGTGCCTGGAGTGTAGGGGGGGCAGATACGCAGTATTTT. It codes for CAWSVGGADTQYF.

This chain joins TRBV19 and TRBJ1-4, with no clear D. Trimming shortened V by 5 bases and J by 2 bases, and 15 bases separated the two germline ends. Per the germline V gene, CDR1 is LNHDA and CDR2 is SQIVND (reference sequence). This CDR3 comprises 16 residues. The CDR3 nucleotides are TGTGCCAGTAGTCGAGTCTTGGACTCCACTAATGAAAAACTGTTTTTT. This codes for CASSRVLDSTNEKLFF.

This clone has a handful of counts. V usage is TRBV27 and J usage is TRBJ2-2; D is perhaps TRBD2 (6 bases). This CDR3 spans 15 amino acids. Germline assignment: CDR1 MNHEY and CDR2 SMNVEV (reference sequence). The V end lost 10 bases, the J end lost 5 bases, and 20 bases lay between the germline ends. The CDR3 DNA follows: TGTGCCACACGGCTGGGACTCCATACGACCGGGGAGCTGTTTTTT. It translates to CATRLGLHTTGELFF.

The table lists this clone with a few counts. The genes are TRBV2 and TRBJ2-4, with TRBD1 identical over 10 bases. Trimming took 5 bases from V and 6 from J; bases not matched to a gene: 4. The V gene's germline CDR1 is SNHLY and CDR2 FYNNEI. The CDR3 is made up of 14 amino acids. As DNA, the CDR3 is TGTGCCAGCAGTTCAAGGACAGGGGGAAACATTCAGTACTTC. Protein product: CASSSRTGGNIQYF.

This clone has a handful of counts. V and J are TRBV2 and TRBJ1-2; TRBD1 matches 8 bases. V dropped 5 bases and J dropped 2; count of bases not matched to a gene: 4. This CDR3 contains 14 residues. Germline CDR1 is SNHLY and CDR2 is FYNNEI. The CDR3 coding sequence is TGTGCCAGCAGTTCAGGGGGCACGAACTATGGCTACACCTTC. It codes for CASSSGGTNYGYTF.

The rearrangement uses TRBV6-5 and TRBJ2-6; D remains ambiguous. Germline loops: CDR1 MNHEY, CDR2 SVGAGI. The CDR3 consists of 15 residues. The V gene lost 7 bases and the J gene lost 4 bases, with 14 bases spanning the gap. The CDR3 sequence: CASTEHATGANVLTF. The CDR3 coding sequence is TGTGCCAGCACCGAACACGCCACCGGGGCCAACGTCCTGACTTTC.

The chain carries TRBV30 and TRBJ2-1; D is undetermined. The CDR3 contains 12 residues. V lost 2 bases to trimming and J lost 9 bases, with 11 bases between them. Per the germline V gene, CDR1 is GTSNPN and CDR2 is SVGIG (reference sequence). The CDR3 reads CAWSPPWPEQFF. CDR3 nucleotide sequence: TGTGCCTGGAGTCCCCCATGGCCTGAGCAGTTCTTC.

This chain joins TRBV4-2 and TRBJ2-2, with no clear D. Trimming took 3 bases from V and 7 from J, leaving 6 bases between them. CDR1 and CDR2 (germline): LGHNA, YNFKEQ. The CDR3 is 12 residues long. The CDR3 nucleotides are TGTGCCAGCAGCCAGAGGAACGGGGAGCTGTTTTTT. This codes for CASSQRNGELFF.